This T cell receptor (beta chain) was found in a study of T cell responses to AZD1222 COVID-19 vaccine. Study-wide results and caveats: Only a handful of people who got AZD1222 tested seropositive at baseline. The donor group comprised mostly white British people and more females; the analysis possibly underestimated clonal diversity.

Sequencing was performed with immunoSEQ multiplex PCR; in TCRdb, only in-frame clones are kept and a portion is missing. In the table there are approximately 130,000 clones, 88% of which are singletons. V lost 0 bases and J lost 2; bases outside the gene matches: 3. Germline CDR1 is LGHNA and CDR2 is YNFKEQ. This CDR3 spans 15 amino acids. Turning to this clone: Antigen specificity is unknown.

Second-dose intervals near 4 or 12 weeks were combined. The chain joins TRBV4-2 to TRBJ1-2; 7 nucleotides line up with TRBD1. This specimen consisted of peripheral blood, obtained 28 days after the second AZD1222 dose. The sequence came from an adult who received the AZD1222 COVID-19 vaccine. Here the CDR3 reads CASSQDDRENYGYTF. Written as DNA, the CDR3 is TGTGCCAGCAGCCAAGATGACAGGGAGAACTATGGCTACACCTTC.